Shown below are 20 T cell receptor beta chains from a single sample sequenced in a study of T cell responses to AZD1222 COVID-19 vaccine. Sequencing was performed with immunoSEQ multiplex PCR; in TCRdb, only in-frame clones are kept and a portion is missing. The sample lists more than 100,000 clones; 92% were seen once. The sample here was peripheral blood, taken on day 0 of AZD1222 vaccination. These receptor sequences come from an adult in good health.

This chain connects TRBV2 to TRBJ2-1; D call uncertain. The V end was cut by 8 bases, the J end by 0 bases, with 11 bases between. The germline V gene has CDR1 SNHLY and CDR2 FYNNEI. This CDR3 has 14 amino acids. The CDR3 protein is CASRIGSSYNEQFF. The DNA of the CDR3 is TGTGCCAGCCGGATAGGAAGCTCCTACAATGAGCAGTTCTTC.

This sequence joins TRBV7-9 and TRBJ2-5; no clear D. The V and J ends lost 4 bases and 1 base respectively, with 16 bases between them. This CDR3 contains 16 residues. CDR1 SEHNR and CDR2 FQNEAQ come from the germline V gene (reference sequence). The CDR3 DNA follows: TGTGCCAGCAGCTCGATGGGCCTAGTGGTCCAAGAGACCCAGTACTTC. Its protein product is CASSSMGLVVQETQYF.

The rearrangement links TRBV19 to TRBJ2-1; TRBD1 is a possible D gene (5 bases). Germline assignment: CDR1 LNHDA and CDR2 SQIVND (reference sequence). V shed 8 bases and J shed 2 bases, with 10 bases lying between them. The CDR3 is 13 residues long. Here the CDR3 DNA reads TGTGCCAGTGCTAGGGGCGCCTACAATGAGCAGTTCTTC. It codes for CASARGAYNEQFF.

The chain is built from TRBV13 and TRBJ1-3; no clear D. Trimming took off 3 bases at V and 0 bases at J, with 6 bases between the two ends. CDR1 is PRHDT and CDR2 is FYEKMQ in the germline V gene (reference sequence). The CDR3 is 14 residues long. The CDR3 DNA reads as TGTGCCAGCAGCTTCTCAAGCTCTGGAAACACCATATATTTT. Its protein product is CASSFSSSGNTIYF.

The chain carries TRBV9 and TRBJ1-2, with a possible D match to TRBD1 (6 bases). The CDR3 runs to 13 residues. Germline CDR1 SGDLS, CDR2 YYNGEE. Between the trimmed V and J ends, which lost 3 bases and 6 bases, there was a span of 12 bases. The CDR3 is CASSGDTANGYTF. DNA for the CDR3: TGTGCCAGCAGCGGGGACACAGCGAATGGCTACACCTTC.

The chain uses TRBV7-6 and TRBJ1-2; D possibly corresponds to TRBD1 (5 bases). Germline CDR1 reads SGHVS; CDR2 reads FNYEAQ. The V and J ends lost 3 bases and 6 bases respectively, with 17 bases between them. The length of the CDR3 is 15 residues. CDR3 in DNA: TGTGCCAGCAGCTTGGGGGAGTGGGCCTTCAATGGCTACACCTTC. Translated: CASSLGEWAFNGYTF.

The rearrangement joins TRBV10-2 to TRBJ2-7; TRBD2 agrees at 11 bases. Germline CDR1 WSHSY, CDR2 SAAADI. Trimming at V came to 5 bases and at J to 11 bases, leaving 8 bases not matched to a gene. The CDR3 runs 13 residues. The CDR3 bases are TGCGCCAGCAGTCCATTAGCGGGGGGGCGGAAGTACTTC. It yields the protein CASSPLAGGRKYF.

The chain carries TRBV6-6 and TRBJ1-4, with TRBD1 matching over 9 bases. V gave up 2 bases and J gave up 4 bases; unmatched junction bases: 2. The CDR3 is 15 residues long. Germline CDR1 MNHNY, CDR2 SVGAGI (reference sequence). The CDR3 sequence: CASSYLTGGNEKLFF. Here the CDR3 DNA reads TGTGCCAGCAGTTACCTGACAGGGGGTAATGAAAAACTGTTTTTT.

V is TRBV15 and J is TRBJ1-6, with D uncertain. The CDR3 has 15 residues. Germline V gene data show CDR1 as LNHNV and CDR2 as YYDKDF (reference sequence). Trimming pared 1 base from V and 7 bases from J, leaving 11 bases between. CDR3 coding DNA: TGTGCCACCAGCAGAGCCGCCCAACGGAATTCACCCCTCCACTTT. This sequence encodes CATSRAAQRNSPLHF.

Here the CDR3 DNA reads TGTGCTAGTGGACCCTCGGGACAGGGGGCGGAGACCCAGTACTTC. It codes for CASGPSGQGAETQYF. The genes are TRBV12-5 and TRBJ2-5; 12 nucleotides line up with TRBD1. The V gene's germline CDR1 is LGHNT and CDR2 FRNRAP. The length of the CDR3 is 15 residues. The ends lost 6 bases at V and 5 bases at J; junction bases unmatched: 7.

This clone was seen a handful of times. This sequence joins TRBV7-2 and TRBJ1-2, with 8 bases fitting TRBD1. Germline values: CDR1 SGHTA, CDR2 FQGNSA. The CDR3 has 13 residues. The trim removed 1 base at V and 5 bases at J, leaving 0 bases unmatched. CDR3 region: CASSLGTGYGYTF. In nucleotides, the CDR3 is TGTGCCAGCAGCTTAGGGACAGGGTATGGCTACACCTTC.

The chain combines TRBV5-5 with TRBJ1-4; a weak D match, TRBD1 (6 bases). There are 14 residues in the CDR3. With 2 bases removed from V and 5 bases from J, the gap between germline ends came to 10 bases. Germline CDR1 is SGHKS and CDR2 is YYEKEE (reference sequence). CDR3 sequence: CASSFGGQNEKLFF. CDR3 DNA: TGTGCCAGCAGCTTCGGGGGACAAAATGAAAAACTGTTTTTT.

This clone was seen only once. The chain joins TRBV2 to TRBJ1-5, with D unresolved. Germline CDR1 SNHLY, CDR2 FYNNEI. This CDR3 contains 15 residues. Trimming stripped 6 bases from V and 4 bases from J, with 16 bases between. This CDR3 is CASSPGEGGNQPQHF. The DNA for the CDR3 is TGTGCCAGCAGCCCCGGGGAGGGCGGGAATCAGCCCCAGCATTTT. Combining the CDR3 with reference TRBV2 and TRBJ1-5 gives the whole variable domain EPEVTQTPSHQVTQMGQEVILRCVPISNHLYFYWYRQILGQKVEFLVSFYNNEISEKSEIFDDQFSVERPDGSNFTLKIRSTKLEDSAMYFCASSPGEGGNQPQHFGDGTRLSIL.

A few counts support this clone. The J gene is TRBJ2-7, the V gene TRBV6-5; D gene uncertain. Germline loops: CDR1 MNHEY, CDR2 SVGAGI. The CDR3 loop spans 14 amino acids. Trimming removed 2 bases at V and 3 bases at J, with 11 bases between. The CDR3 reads CASSYDSLHYEQYF. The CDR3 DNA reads TGTGCCAGCAGTTACGATAGTCTGCACTACGAGCAGTACTTC.

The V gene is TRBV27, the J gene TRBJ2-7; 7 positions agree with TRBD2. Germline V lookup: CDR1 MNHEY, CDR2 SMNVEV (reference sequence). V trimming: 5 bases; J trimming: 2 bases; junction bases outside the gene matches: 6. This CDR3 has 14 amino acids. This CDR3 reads CASSGGGATYEQYF. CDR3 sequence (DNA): TGTGCCAGCAGTGGCGGGGGTGCGACCTACGAGCAGTACTTC.

This CDR3 reads CASSPSSAFSYTF. The CDR3 region has the DNA TGTGCCAGCAGTCCATCCTCCGCTTTCAGCTACACCTTC. The V and J genes are TRBV27 and TRBJ1-2; D is uncertain. Germline lookup yields CDR1 MNHEY and CDR2 SMNVEV (reference sequence). Trimming removed 5 bases from V and 9 bases from J, with 16 bases in between. The CDR3 runs 13 residues.

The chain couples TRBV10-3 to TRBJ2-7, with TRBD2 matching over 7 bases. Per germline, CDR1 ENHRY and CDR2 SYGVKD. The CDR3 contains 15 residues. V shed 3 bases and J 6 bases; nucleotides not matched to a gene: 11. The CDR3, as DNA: TGTGCCATCAGTGACCCATGGGGGGGGATAAGCGAGCAGTACTTC. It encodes CAISDPWGGISEQYF.

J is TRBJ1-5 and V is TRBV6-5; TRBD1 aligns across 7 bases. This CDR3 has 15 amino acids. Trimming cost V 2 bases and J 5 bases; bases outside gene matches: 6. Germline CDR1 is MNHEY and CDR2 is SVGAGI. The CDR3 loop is CASSYTNQGDQPQHF. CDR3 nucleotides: TGTGCCAGCAGTTACACCAATCAGGGGGATCAGCCCCAGCATTTT.

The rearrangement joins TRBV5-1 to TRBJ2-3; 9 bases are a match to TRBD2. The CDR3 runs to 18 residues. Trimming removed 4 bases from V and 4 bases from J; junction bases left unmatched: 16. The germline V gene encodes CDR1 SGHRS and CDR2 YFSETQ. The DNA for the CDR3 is TGCGCCAGCAGCCCCCGTTTTAGCGGGAGTGACGCGTCAGATACGCAGTATTTT. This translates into CASSPRFSGSDASDTQYF.

CDR3 sequence: CAWTGTRNEQYF. The CDR3 region has the DNA TGTGCCTGGACCGGGACTAGAAACGAGCAGTACTTC. The chain joins TRBV30 to TRBJ2-7; 8 nucleotides agree with TRBD2. CDR3 length equals 12 residues. Germline CDR1 and CDR2: GTSNPN and SVGIG (reference sequence). V was pared by 4 bases and J by 5 bases, with 4 bases of the junction left unmatched. The whole variable domain, filled in from reference TRBV30 and TRBJ2-7, reads SQTIHQWPATLVQPVGSPLSLECTVEGTSNPNLYWYRQAAGRGLQLLFYSVGIGQISSEVPQNLSASRPQDRQFILSSKKLLLSDSGFYLCAWTGTRNEQYFGPGTRLTVT.